Following are 11 T cell receptor beta chains from one sample sequenced in a study of cytomegalovirus exposure and HLA in healthy donors. PCR was performed using 60 Vbeta and 13 Jbeta primers. Using immunoSEQ multiplex PCR, the repertoire was profiled, and TCRdb retains in-frame clones only, with some absent. The sample has about 190,000 clones, roughly 90% seen once; the top ten hold around 0.3%. Sequenced material: PBMCs. These receptors originate from a woman aged 25-40 years in good health and CMV-seronegative.

The V and J genes are TRBV27 and TRBJ2-1; D is perhaps TRBD1 (6 bases). This CDR3 region has 16 residues. Germline CDR1 and CDR2: MNHEY and SMNVEV (reference sequence). V lost 2 bases and J 3 bases, leaving 14 bases between the germline ends. In DNA form, the CDR3 reads TGTGCCAGCAGTTTAGGCCCCGGGACAATCTACAATGAGCAGTTCTTC. Translation gives CASSLGPGTIYNEQFF.

V and J are TRBV7-8 and TRBJ2-3; D is unclear. Per germline, CDR1 SGHVS and CDR2 FQNEAQ. Deletions cut 0 bases from V and 5 bases from J, with 3 bases between. CDR3 length equals 12 residues. The CDR3 coding sequence is TGTGCCAGCAGCTTAGCCAGAGATACGCAGTATTTT. Amino acids: CASSLARDTQYF.

This clone appeared once. The V call is TRBV15, the J call TRBJ1-3, with D maybe TRBD1 (5 bases). The germline gives CDR1 LNHNV, CDR2 YYDKDF (reference sequence). The CDR3 runs 14 residues. V was trimmed by 6 bases and J by 8 bases, leaving 17 bases between them. CDR3 DNA: TGTGCCACCAGTAATACCCTTTTCAGGGACACCATATATTTT. Encoded protein: CATSNTLFRDTIYF.

The chain combines TRBV11-2 with TRBJ2-6; D is ambiguous. Germline CDR1 reads SGHAT; CDR2 reads FQNNGV. The ends were cut back, 5 bases at V and 0 bases at J, with 8 bases in the middle. The CDR3 extends over 15 amino acids. The CDR3 DNA is TGTGCCAGCAGCCGAGCACTCTCTGGGGCCAACGTCCTGACTTTC. The encoded protein is CASSRALSGANVLTF.

The chain joins TRBV5-5 to TRBJ2-7; the match to TRBD1 covers 9 bases. V lost 4 bases and J lost 1; bases outside the gene matches: 6. The CDR3 contains 15 residues. The germline CDR1 and CDR2 sequences are SGHKS and YYEKEE (reference sequence). CDR3 in amino acids: CASSPEGTGSYEQYF. CDR3 coding DNA: TGTGCCAGCAGCCCCGAGGGGACAGGGTCCTACGAGCAGTACTTC.

The chain carries TRBV5-1 and TRBJ2-5, with a weak D call TRBD2 (6 bases). CDR1 and CDR2 (germline): SGHRS, YFSETQ. Between the trimmed V and J ends, which lost 4 bases and 4 bases, there was a span of 26 bases. The CDR3 length is 18 residues. CDR3 coding DNA: TGCGCCAGCAGCCCCACGTACCGGCGGGAAGGAGTCGGAGAGACCCAGTACTTC. Translation: CASSPTYRREGVGETQYF.

With respect to this clone: Other nucleotide sequences in the sample specify the same CDR3. The chain employs TRBV5-1 and TRBJ2-2; no definite D call. V shed 0 bases and J shed 2 bases, with 5 bases lying between them. CDR3 size: 14 residues. The germline CDR1 and CDR2 sequences are SGHRS and YFSETQ. CDR3: CASSLGLNTGELFF. The CDR3 nucleotides are TGCGCCAGCAGCTTGGGACTTAACACCGGGGAGCTGTTTTTT.

V gene TRBV28 combines with J gene TRBJ2-1, with 10 nucleotides matching TRBD2. This CDR3 comprises 16 residues. The V gene end was trimmed by 1 base and the J gene end by 2 bases; junction bases not matched to a gene: 2. Germline CDR1 is MDHEN and CDR2 is SYDVKM. CDR3 protein: CASSLLAGGPYNEQFF. In DNA, the CDR3 is TGTGCCAGCAGTTTATTAGCGGGAGGCCCCTACAATGAGCAGTTCTTC.

The chain has TRBV27 and TRBJ1-1; D uncertain. Germline V gives CDR1 MNHEY, CDR2 SMNVEV (reference sequence). This CDR3 region has 13 residues. Deletions cut 3 bases from V and 5 bases from J, with 10 bases between. CDR3 bases: TGTGCCAGCAGTTTCGTCAGGCAGACTGAAGCTTTCTTT. It translates to CASSFVRQTEAFF.

This clone was recorded only once. The chain joins TRBV15 to TRBJ2-7; 14 positions agree with TRBD2. J gave up 7 bases and V 5 bases, and 7 bases lay outside the gene matches. Germline lookup yields CDR1 LNHNV and CDR2 YYDKDF (reference sequence). This CDR3 has 15 amino acids. Here the CDR3 DNA reads TGTGCCACCAGCCGCTCGGGACTAGCGGGAGAGGAGCAGTACTTC. As protein: CATSRSGLAGEEQYF. The complete variable domain, with remaining parts taken from reference TRBV15 and TRBJ2-7, reads DAMVIQNPRYQVTQFGKPVTLSCSQTLNHNVMYWYQQKSSQAPKLLFHYYDKDFNNEADTPDNFQSRRPNTSFCFLDIRSPGLGDTAMYLCATSRSGLAGEEQYFGPGTRLTVT.

J is TRBJ2-7 and V is TRBV7-9; 10 bases line up with TRBD1. The CDR3 has 17 amino acids. Germline V gene data show CDR1 as SEHNR and CDR2 as FQNEAQ (reference sequence). V was clipped by 5 bases and J by 4 bases; unmatched bases: 14. CDR3 residues: CASSPDLGQGSYYEQYF. CDR3 DNA sequence: TGTGCCAGCAGCCCCGACTTGGGACAGGGGAGTTATTACGAGCAGTACTTC. The whole variable domain, remainder taken from reference TRBV7-9 and TRBJ2-7, is DTGVSQNPRHKITKRGQNVTFRCDPISEHNRLYWYRQTLGQGPEFLTYFQNEAQLEKSRLLSDRFSAERPKGSFSTLEIQRTEQGDSAMYLCASSPDLGQGSYYEQYFGPGTRLTVT.